This T cell receptor beta chain came from a study of T cell responses to AZD1222 COVID-19 vaccine. Background on the study: Doses given second, at about 4 or about 12 weeks, were pooled.

A remark on this clone: Its target is not known.

Profiling relied on immunoSEQ multiplex PCR, and the TCRdb table lists in-frame clones only, not all of them. This table has 150,000 or so clones, roughly 91% appearing once. The study, taken as a whole, reports: White British donors predominated, females outnumbered males, and clonal diversity was possibly underestimated. Seropositivity was recorded at baseline in only six AZD1222 recipients. Variant regions that are unmutated are reportedly the target of nearly half of spike-specific TCRs.

V lost 4 bases, J lost 8 bases, and 6 bases lay in between. Germline values: CDR1 LGHDT, CDR2 YNNKEL (reference sequence). The CDR3 is 11 amino acids. The input for sequencing was peripheral blood, taken on day 0 of AZD1222 vaccination. This receptor was obtained from an adult in good health. The V gene is TRBV3-1 (or the pseudogene TRBV3-2), the J gene TRBJ2-1; no clear D. The CDR3 nucleotides are TGTGCCAGCAGCCTAGTGGATGAGCAGTTCTTC. This sequence encodes CASSLVDEQFF.